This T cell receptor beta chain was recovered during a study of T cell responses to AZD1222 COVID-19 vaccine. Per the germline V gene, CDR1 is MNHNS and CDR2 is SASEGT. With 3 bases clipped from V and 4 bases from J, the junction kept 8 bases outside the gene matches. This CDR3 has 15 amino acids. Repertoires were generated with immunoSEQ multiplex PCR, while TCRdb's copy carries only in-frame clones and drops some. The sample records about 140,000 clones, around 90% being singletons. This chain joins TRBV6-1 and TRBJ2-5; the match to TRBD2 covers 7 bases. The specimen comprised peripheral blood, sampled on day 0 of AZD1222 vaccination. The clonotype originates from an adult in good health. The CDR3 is CASSDQAGLRETQYF. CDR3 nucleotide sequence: TGTGCCAGCAGTGATCAAGCGGGGCTTAGAGAGACCCAGTACTTC.